The next 12 T cell receptor beta chains were all read from a single sample in a study of shared clonotypes between healthy human individuals. Sequencing used immunoSEQ multiplex PCR; TCRdb keeps in-frame clones, though not all of them. This table has a few million clones, just over 90% appearing once. Sequencing was performed on naive CD4+ T cells from PBMCs. This sample's subset: CD45RA+ positively selected. The receptors here all came from a young man in good health. Some clones in this sample may be carry-over from other donors' samples.

The chain recombines TRBV19 with TRBJ2-3, with TRBD2 matching 9 bases. CDR3 length equals 17 residues. Germline CDR1 LNHDA, CDR2 SQIVND (reference sequence). V was pared by 3 bases and J by 2 bases, with 9 bases of the junction left unmatched. The CDR3 DNA reads TGTGCCAGTAGTATGGAATTGCTAGCGGGGCTCACAGATACGCAGTATTTT. The encoded protein is CASSMELLAGLTDTQYF.

The chain carries TRBV6-5 and TRBJ1-5, with a weak D call TRBD1 (5 bases). Germline loops: CDR1 MNHEY, CDR2 SVGAGI. The V end was cut by 5 bases, the J end by 7 bases, with 15 bases between. CDR3 length: 14 amino acids. The CDR3 reads CASSLRGSSQPQHF. DNA of the CDR3: TGTGCCAGCAGTCTTCGGGGGAGTTCGCAGCCCCAGCATTTT.

This clone was counted between two and nine times. The chain joins TRBV10-1 to TRBJ1-2; TRBD1 is a possible D gene (5 bases). Germline CDR1 and CDR2: WNHNN and SYGVQD (reference sequence). The CDR3 is made up of 13 amino acids. V lost 3 bases, J lost 5 bases, and 10 bases lay in between. As DNA, the CDR3 is TGCGCCAGCAGTGATTCAGGGACTTATGGCTACACCTTC. Its translation is CASSDSGTYGYTF.

Remarks on this clone: Other DNA variants within this sample encode the same CDR3. This chain links TRBV28 with TRBJ1-5; D gene unclear. Trimming took off 5 bases at V and 1 base at J, with 9 bases between the two ends. Germline-derived CDR1 and CDR2 are MDHEN and SYDVKM. The CDR3 totals 14 residues. The CDR3, as DNA: TGTGCCAGCAGTGCAGCGGGGAGCAATCAGCCCCAGCATTTT. Encoded protein: CASSAAGSNQPQHF.

V is TRBV19 and J is TRBJ1-3, with a weak D call TRBD1 (6 bases). This CDR3 is 13 amino acids long. Germline-derived CDR1 and CDR2 are LNHDA and SQIVND (reference sequence). Trimming took 6 bases from V and 3 from J, leaving 9 bases between them. CDR3 nucleotides: TGTGCCAGTAGGATACAGGGTGGAAACACCATATATTTT. Translated: CASRIQGGNTIYF.

J is TRBJ2-2 and V is TRBV9, with D possibly being TRBD1 (6 bases). V gave up 0 bases and J gave up 5 bases, with 14 bases separating them. Germline CDR1 is SGDLS and CDR2 is YYNGEE. The CDR3 has 16 amino acids. The CDR3 loop reads CASSVAPGEGTGELFF. The CDR3 nucleotides read TGTGCCAGCAGCGTAGCCCCAGGGGAAGGGACCGGGGAGCTGTTTTTT.

The V gene is TRBV30, the J gene TRBJ2-7, with 10 bases that match TRBD2. With V trimmed by 2 bases and J by 2 bases, 9 bases remained unmatched. There are 16 residues in the CDR3. Per the germline V gene, CDR1 is GTSNPN and CDR2 is SVGIG (reference sequence). CDR3 in amino acids: CAWSRKPAGGTYEQYF. Here the CDR3 DNA reads TGTGCCTGGAGTCGTAAACCAGCGGGAGGGACCTACGAGCAGTACTTC.

This clone has more than one count but fewer than ten. This chain uses TRBV2 with TRBJ2-1, with 11 bases identical to TRBD2. After removal of 6 bases from V and 5 bases from J, the junction contained 6 bases not matched to a gene. Germline V gives CDR1 SNHLY, CDR2 FYNNEI. This CDR3 region has 15 residues. The CDR3 DNA reads TGTGCCAGCAGCGTATTGGGACTAGCGGACAATGAGCAGTTCTTC. Translation: CASSVLGLADNEQFF.

The V gene is TRBV10-3, the J gene TRBJ1-2; TRBD1 aligns across 10 bases. Germline V gene sequence: CDR1 ENHRY, CDR2 SYGVKD. There are 16 residues in the CDR3. Trimming took 4 bases from V and 8 from J; bases not matched to a gene: 13. The DNA for the CDR3 is TGTGCCATCAGTGCGTCCGGGACAGGGGACCTGGGAGGCTACACCTTC. Its protein product is CAISASGTGDLGGYTF.

This clone was observed once. The gene calls are TRBV29-1 and TRBJ2-1; 8 positions match TRBD2. Germline CDR1 reads SQVTM; CDR2 reads ANQGSEA. J was trimmed by 0 bases and V by 3 bases; bases with no gene match: 13. The CDR3 spans 18 residues. The CDR3 is CSVDPPRIAGTSYNEQFF. The CDR3 DNA follows: TGCAGCGTTGACCCACCCCGGATAGCGGGAACCTCCTACAATGAGCAGTTCTTC.

The gene calls are TRBV19 and TRBJ2-5; TRBD1 matches 9 bases. The V and J ends lost 5 bases and 9 bases, in that order; junction bases with no gene match: 4. The germline gives CDR1 LNHDA, CDR2 SQIVND (reference sequence). The CDR3 is 12 residues long. The CDR3 bases are TGTGCCAGTAGTGGGGGACAGGGTCCCCAGTACTTC. This codes for CASSGGQGPQYF.

On this clone itself: Other nucleotide sequences from this sample produce the same CDR3. This sequence joins TRBV11-2 and TRBJ2-3; 9 bases are shared with TRBD2. Germline V gene lookup returns CDR1 SGHAT and CDR2 FQNNGV. V was clipped by 5 bases and J by 5 bases; unmatched bases: 11. There are 16 residues in the CDR3. The CDR3: CASSPRLAVGVDTQYF. The DNA for the CDR3 is TGTGCCAGCAGCCCGAGACTAGCGGTCGGGGTAGATACGCAGTATTTT.